This T cell receptor beta chain was profiled in a study of T-cell memory formation after mild COVID-19. Looking at the study overall: For the most part, TCR clusters were specific to one donor. Overall study results and limits: A subset of responding clones appeared in pre-infection memory, suggesting cross-reactive memory joined. CD4+ contracting clones were mainly CM and EM; CD8+ ones, EMRA.

CDR1 is LNHNV and CDR2 is YYDKDF in the germline V gene (reference sequence). The CDR3 extends over 16 amino acids. The ends were cut back, 3 bases at V and 1 base at J, with 14 bases in the middle. Employing constant-segment primers, 5'RACE generated TCR alpha and TCR beta cDNA libraries bearing sample barcodes and UMIs. TCRdb redid the calling of the 5' RACE reads with MiXCR, one entry per CDR3 protein. The sample lists more than 450,000 distinct CDR3 sequences; more than 15% were seen once. There are a few counts of this clonotype. No antigen is known for it. The clonotype was recovered from an adult woman who had mild COVID-19 (a few samples of this study predate the infection). Cell type and time point are not known. Material for sequencing was PBMCs or a T cell subset sorted from them (not recorded which). This chain connects TRBV15 to TRBJ2-3, with unresolved D. The CDR3 sequence: CATSSRRGVGTDTQYF. CDR3 coding DNA: TGTGCCACCAGCAGTCGACGAGGTGTTGGCACAGATACGCAGTATTTT.